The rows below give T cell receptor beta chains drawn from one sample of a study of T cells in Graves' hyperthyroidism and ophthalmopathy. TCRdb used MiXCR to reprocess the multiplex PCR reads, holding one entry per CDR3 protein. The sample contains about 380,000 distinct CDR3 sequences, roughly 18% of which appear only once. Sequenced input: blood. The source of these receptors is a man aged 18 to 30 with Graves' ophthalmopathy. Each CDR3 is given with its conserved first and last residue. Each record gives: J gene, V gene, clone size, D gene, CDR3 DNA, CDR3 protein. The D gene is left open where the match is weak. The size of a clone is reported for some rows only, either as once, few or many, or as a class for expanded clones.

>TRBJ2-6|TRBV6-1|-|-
TGTGCCAGCAGCCTCCAGGGGTTGTCTGGGGCCAACGTCCTGACTTTC
CASSLQGLSGANVLTF
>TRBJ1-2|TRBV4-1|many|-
TGCGCCAGCAGGCGCTTCGTATGGGCAGGCCGAGACAATGGCTACACCTTC
CASRRFVWAGRDNGYTF
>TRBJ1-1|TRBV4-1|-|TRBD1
TGCGCCAGCAGCCATCATGGACAGGCCACAGGATTAGCTGAAGCTTTCTTT
CASSHHGQATGLAEAFF
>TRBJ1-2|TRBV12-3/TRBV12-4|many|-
TGTGCCAGCAGTTTGGCGGGTGGAGCATATGGCTACACCTTC
CASSLAGGAYGYTF
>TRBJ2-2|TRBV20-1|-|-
TGCAGTGCTAGGTCCCAGGGGCTAGGCACCGGGGAGCCGTTTTTT
CSARSQGLGTGEPFF
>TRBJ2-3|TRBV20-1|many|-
TGCAGTGCTAGAGAACTAGAACGCACAGATACGCAGTATTTT
CSARELERTDTQYF
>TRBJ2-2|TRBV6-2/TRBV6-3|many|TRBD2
TGTGCCAGCAGCAGACTAGCGGGGGGGAACACCGGGGAGCTGTTTTTT
CASSRLAGGNTGELFF
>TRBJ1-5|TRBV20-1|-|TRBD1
TGCAGTGCTAGGCTCTCAGGGGGCTATCAGCCCCAGCATTTT
CSARLSGGYQPQHF
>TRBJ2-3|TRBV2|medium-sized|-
TGTGCCAGCAGTGAGACTGGGTCAAGCACAGATACGCAGTATTTT
CASSETGSSTDTQYF
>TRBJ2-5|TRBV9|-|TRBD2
TGTGCCAGCAGCGTAGCTCCGGGACTAAGAGAGACCCAGTACTTC
CASSVAPGLRETQYF
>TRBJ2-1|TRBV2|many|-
TGTGCCAGCAGTGCCCCCGCCTACAATGAGCAGTTCTTC
CASSAPAYNEQFF
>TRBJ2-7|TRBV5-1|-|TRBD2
TGCGCCAGCAGCTTTAGCGGGGGGATGTACGAGCAGTACTTC
CASSFSGGMYEQYF
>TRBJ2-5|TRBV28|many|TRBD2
TGTGCCAGCAGTTTGGGACTAGCGGGGAGTATTTACTTC
CASSLGLAGSIYF
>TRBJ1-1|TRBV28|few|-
TGTGCCAGCAGGGCGATGGGGTCTGTCTTGGAAGCTTTCTTT
CASRAMGSVLEAFF
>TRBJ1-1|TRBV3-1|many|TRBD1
TGTGCCAGCAGCCAAATACAGGGGACTGAAGCTTTCTTT
CASSQIQGTEAFF
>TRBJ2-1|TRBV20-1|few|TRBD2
TGCAGTGCTCACGTTCAGCGGGGGGGCGGAAATGAGCAGTTCTTC
CSAHVQRGGGNEQFF
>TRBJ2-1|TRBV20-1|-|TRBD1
TGCAGTGCCCAGGTGACAGGGGAGACCTACAATGAGCAGTTCTTC
CSAQVTGETYNEQFF
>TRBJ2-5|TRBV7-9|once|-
TGTGCCAGCCCACATGGCAGGGCTGGGCAAGAGACCCAGTACTTC
CASPHGRAGQETQYF
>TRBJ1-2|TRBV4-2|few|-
TGTGCCAGCTCCGGGTCTCTTTATGGCTACACCTTC
CASSGSLYGYTF
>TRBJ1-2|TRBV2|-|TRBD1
TGTGCCAGCAGGGGGGACAGGGAAAGGCCCGTTGGCTACACCTTC
CASRGDRERPVGYTF
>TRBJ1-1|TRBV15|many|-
TGTGCCACCAGCCTACAGGCAGGTAACACTGAAGCTTTCTTT
CATSLQAGNTEAFF
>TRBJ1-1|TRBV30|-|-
TGTGCCTGGAGTGTATACGCGTTCTCGAACACTGAAGCTTTCTTT
CAWSVYAFSNTEAFF
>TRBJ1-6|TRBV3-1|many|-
TGTGCCAGCAGCCAAGAAGGGTCACCCCTCCACTTT
CASSQEGSPLHF
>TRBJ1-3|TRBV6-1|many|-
TGTGCCAGCGGCGAGACAGCGTGGGGAAGAAACACCATATATTTT
CASGETAWGRNTIYF
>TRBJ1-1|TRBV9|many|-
TGTGCCAGCAGCGTAGAGGAGATGAACACTGAAGCTTTCTTT
CASSVEEMNTEAFF
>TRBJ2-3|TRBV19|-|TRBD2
TGTGCCAGTAGTATTATAGCGGGGGATAGCACAGATACGCAGTATTTT
CASSIIAGDSTDTQYF
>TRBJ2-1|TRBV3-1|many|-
TGTGCCAGCAGCCAATCGTCAGTCCCCTTATACAATGAGCAGTTCTTC
CASSQSSVPLYNEQFF
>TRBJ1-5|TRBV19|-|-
TGTGCCAGTACATGGGACGGCCTAGATCAGCCCCAGCATTTT
CASTWDGLDQPQHF
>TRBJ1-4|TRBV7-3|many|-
TGTGCCAGCAGCCCTCAAGGACAAACTAATGAAAAACTGTTTTTT
CASSPQGQTNEKLFF
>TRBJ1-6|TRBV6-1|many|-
TGTGCCAGCAGTCCCCTTTCCAATTCACCCCTCCACTTT
CASSPLSNSPLHF
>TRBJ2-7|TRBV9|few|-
TGTGCCAGCAGCGCTGGGGGAGTGTCCGAGCAGTACTTC
CASSAGGVSEQYF
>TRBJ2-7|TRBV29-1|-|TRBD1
TGCGGCGTAGACAGGGAGAACGAGCAGTACTTC
CGVDRENEQYF
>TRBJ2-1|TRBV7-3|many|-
TGTGCCAGCAGCTGGGGCGGTAACCAGGTGGATGAGCAGTTCTTC
CASSWGGNQVDEQFF
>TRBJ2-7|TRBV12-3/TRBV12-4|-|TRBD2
TGTGCCAACAGTTACTCGGGGGGGCCGGGCGAGCAGTACTTC
CANSYSGGPGEQYF
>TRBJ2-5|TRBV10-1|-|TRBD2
TGCGCCAGCAGTGAGAACCTAGCGGGTGAGACCCAGTACTTC
CASSENLAGETQYF
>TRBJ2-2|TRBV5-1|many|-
TGCGCCAGCAGCTTGAATTCCCAGACAACCGGGGAGCTGTTTTTT
CASSLNSQTTGELFF
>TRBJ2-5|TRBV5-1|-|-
TGCGCCAGCAGCTTGGCCAGATCCGAGACCCAGTACTTC
CASSLARSETQYF
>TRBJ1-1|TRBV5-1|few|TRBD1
TGCGCCAGCACCGGACAGGTGGGAGGGGGGAGTGAAGCTTTCTTT
CASTGQVGGGSEAFF
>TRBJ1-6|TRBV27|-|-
TGTGCCAGCAGTTTAAAGTTCGGGTTCCAAGGGATCAAGAATTCACCCCTCCACTTT
CASSLKFGFQGIKNSPLHF
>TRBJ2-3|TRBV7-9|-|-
TGTGCCAGCAGCCTAGTCGATTGGGGTAGCACAGATACGCAGTATTTT
CASSLVDWGSTDTQYF
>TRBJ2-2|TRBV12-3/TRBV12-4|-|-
TGTGCCAGCAGTCCCTGGGACCTAAGCAGGACCGGGGAGCTGTTTTTT
CASSPWDLSRTGELFF
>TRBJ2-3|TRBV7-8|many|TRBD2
TGTGCCAGCAGACTCTCTAGCGGGAGGACAGATACGCAGTATTTT
CASRLSSGRTDTQYF
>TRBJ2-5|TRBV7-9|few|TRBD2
TGTGCCAGCAGTCGGGACTCTAGCGGGGGGGCCAGGGAGACCCAGTACTTC
CASSRDSSGGARETQYF
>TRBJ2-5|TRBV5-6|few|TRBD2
TGTGCCAGCAGCTTGGGGTTCCTAGCGGGGGGGCAAGAGACCCAGTACTTC
CASSLGFLAGGQETQYF
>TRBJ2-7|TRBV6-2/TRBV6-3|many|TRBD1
TGTGCCAGCAGACGGACAGGGGTGGACTACGAGCAGTACTTC
CASRRTGVDYEQYF
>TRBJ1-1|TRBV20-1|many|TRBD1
TGCAGTGCTGGAGGACAGGGCCCCACTGAAGCTTTCTTT
CSAGGQGPTEAFF
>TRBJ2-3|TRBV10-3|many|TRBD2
TGTGCCATCAAACCCTCGGCGACTAGCGGGACAGATACGCAGTATTTT
CAIKPSATSGTDTQYF
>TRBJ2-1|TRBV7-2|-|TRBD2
TGTGCCAGCAGCTTAGTGAGCGGGGGGGCCCTTTTTAGCTCCTACAATGAGCAGTTCTTC
CASSLVSGGALFSSYNEQFF
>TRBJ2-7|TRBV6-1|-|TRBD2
TGTGCCAGCAGTGAAGCGCTAGCGGGAGGGTTCGAGCAGTACTTC
CASSEALAGGFEQYF
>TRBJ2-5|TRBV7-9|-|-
TGTGCCAGCAGCCCCTCCGGGGGAGAGACCCAGTACTTC
CASSPSGGETQYF
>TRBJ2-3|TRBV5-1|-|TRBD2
TGCGCCAGCAGCCCTGGACTAGCTAGCACAGATACGCAGTATTTT
CASSPGLASTDTQYF
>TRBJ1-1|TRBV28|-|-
TGTGCCAGCAGTTTGATTTGGATGAACACTGAAGCTTTCTTT
CASSLIWMNTEAFF
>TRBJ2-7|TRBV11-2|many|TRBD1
TGTGCCAGCCGAACCTACGGGACAGGGTTCGTCGACGAGCAGTACTTC
CASRTYGTGFVDEQYF